This T cell receptor beta chain was obtained from a study of T cell changes during pregnancy in multiple sclerosis. The V gene lost 2 bases and the J gene lost 3 bases, with 8 bases spanning the gap. This CDR3 is built from 13 residues. From germline, CDR1 is PRHDT and CDR2 FYEKMQ (reference sequence). Data came from immunoSEQ multiplex PCR; TCRdb stores just in-frame clones and leaves some out. The sample yields 30,000 or so clones, just over 90% seen once. The starting material was CD8+ T cells from peripheral blood mononuclear cells, obtained before pregnancy. V is TRBV13 and J is TRBJ2-7, with D possibly TRBD2 on 6 matching bases. The clonotype was recovered from a female donor with multiple sclerosis, enrolled in a pregnancy study. The CDR3: CASSLWGLYEQYF. CDR3 bases: TGTGCCAGCAGCTTATGGGGACTCTACGAGCAGTACTTC.